Included here is one T cell receptor (beta chain) sequence, with context. Its antigen is currently not known. Within one base of it there is no much larger clone, and no base qualities were kept. The receptor library was made with the immunoSEQ multiplex PCR assay. The table was pulled from immuneACCESS by TCRdb, which kept in-frame rearrangements only. Such tables lose some clones; where checked, under half of the loss comes from unresolved V genes, and the rest has no known cause. Present in this sample are about 380,000 clones, around 95% of which were seen just once. The ten largest make up roughly 0.02% of the sample. Its CDR3 holds 10 amino acids, cysteine through phenylalanine. Left in the record is the CDR3 DNA by itself, 30 bases read in frame from the first base. The junction shows trimming of 6 bases on V and 8 bases on J, plus 8 bases between the germline ends. Reading the germline V gene (reference sequence) gives CDR1 DFQATT and CDR2 SNEGSKA.

The sample comes from a study of shared T cell receptors in the human thymus (dated by TCRdb to 2020 to 2023). Regarding the research as a whole: The study investigated the way shared, self-reactive T-cell receptor alpha chains are produced in the human thymus.

The source of this sequence is a human donor. Recombination joined TRBV20-1 with TRBJ2-1, with the D gene not clear enough to name. The sample consisted of thymocytes. The DNA sequence reads TGCAGTGCCCGTACTGATGAGCAGTTCTTC. It specifies CSARTDEQFF.